This TCR beta chain originates from a study of blood T cell repertoires in COVID-19. Repertoires were generated with immunoSEQ multiplex PCR, while TCRdb's copy carries only in-frame clones and drops some. The sample records 170,000 or so clones, roughly 90% being singletons. CDR1 SGHRS and CDR2 YFSETQ come from the germline V gene. V shed 4 bases and J shed 3 bases, with 10 bases lying between them. This CDR3 is built from 13 residues. The clonotype was recovered from a man aged 45 to 65 with acute or convalescent COVID-19. The sample was peripheral blood. This chain uses TRBV5-1 with TRBJ2-5; weak D call: TRBD2 (6 bases). CDR3 in DNA: TGCGCCAGCAGCCTAGCGAGCAAAGAGACCCAGTACTTC. Its translation is CASSLASKETQYF.